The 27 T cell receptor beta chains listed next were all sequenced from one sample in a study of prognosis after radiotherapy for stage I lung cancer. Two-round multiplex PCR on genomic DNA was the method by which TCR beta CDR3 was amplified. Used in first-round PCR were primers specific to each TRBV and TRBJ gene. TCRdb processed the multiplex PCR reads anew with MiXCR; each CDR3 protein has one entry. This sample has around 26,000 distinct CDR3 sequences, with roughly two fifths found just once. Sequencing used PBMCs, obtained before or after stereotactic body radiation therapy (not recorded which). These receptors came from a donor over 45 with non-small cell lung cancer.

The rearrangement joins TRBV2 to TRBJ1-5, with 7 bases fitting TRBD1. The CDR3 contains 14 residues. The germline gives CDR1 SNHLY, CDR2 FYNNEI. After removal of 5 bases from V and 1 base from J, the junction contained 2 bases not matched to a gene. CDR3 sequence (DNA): TGTGCCAGCAGTCTGACAGGGAGCAATCAGCCCCAGCATTTT. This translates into CASSLTGSNQPQHF.

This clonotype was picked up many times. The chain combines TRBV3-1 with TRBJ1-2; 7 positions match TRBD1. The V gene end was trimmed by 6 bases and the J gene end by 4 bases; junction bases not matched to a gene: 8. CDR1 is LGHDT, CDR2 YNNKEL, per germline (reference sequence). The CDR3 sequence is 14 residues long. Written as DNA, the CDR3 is TGTGCCAGCAGGCCACGACAGGGACTCTATGGCTACACCTTC. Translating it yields CASRPRQGLYGYTF.

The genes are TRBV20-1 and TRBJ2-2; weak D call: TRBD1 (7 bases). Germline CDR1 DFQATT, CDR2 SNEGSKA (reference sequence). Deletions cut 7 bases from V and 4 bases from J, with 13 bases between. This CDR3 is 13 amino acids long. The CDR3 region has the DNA TGCAGTGGCGGGGACAGTGTCACCGGGGAGCTGTTTTTT. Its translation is CSGGDSVTGELFF.

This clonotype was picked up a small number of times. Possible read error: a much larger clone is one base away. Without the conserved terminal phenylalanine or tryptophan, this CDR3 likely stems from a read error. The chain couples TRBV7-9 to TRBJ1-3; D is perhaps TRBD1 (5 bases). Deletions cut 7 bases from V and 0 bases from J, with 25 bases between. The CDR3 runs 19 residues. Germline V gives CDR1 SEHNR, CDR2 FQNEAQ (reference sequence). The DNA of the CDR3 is TGTGCCAGCATCGGATCCTTCGAGGGCAGGGTAATCTCTGGAAACACCATATATCTT. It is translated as CASIGSFEGRVISGNTIYL.

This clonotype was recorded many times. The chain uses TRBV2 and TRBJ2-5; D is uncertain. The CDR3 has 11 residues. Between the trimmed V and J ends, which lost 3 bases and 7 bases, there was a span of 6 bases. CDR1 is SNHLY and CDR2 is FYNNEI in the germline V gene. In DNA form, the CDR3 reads TGTGCCAGCAGTGAGGGTGGGACCCAGTACTTC. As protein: CASSEGGTQYF.

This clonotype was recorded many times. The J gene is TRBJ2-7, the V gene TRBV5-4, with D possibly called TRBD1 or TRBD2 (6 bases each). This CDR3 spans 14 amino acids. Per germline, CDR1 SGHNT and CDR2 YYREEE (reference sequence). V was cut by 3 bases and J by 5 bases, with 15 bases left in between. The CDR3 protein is CASSWAGGADEQYF. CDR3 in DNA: TGTGCCAGCAGCTGGGCCGGGGGCGCAGACGAGCAGTACTTC.

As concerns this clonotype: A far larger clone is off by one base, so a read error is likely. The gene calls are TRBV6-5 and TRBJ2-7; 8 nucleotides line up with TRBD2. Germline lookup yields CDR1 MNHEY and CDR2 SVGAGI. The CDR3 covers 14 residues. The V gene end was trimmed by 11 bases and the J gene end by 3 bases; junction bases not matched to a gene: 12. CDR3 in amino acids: CASRWTSWFYEQYF. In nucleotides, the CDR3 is TGTGCCTCCAGGTGGACTAGCTGGTTCTACGAGCAGTACTTC.

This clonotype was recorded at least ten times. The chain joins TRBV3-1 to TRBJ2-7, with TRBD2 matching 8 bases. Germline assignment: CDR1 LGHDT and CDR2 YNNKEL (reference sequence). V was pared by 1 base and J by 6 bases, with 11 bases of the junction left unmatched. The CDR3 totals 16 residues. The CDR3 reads CASSQASSGLGSEQYF. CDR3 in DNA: TGTGCCAGCAGCCAAGCGTCTAGCGGGTTAGGGTCCGAGCAGTACTTC.

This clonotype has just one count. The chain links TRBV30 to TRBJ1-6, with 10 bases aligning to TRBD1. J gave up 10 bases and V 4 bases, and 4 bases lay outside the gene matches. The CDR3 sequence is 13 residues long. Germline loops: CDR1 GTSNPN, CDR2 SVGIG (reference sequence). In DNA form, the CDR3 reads TGTGCCTGGACCAGACAGGGGGCCTCACCCCTCCACTTT. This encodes CAWTRQGASPLHF.

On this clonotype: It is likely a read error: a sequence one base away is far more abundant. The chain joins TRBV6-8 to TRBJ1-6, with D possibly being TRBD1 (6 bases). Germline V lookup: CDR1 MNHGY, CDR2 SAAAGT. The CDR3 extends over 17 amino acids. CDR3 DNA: TGTGCCAGCAGTTATGGAGGACAGCAGGTAGATAATTCACACCTCCACTTT. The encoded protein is CASSYGGQQVDNSHLHF.

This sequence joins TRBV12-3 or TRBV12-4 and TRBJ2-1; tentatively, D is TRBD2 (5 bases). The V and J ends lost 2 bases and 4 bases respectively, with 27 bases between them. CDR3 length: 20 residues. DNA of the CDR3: TGTGCCAGCAGTTTATGGGAGCCCGTGCTTGGGCTGGCTTGGTACAATGAGCAGTTCTTC. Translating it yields CASSLWEPVLGLAWYNEQFF.

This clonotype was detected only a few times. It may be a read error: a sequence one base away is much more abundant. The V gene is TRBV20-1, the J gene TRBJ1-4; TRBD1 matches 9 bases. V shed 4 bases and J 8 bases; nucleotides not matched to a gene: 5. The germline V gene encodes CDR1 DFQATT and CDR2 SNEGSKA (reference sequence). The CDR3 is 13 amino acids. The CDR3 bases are TGCAGTGCTACTTGGACAGGGGTCGAAAAACTGTTTTTT. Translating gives CSATWTGVEKLFF.

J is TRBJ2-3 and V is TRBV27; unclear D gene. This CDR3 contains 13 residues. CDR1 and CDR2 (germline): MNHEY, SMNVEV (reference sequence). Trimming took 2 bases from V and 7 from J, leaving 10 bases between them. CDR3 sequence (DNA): TGTGCCAGCAGTTTAATGGGCTCGTATACGCAGTATTTT. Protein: CASSLMGSYTQYF.

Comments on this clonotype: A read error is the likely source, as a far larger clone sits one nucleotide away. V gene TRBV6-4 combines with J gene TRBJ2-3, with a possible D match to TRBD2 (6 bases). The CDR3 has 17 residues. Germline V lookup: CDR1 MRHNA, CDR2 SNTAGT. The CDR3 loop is CASSPRRGGKETDMQYF. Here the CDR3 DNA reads TGTGCCAGCAGTCCCCGGAGAGGCGGGAAGGAGACAGATATGCAGTATTTT.

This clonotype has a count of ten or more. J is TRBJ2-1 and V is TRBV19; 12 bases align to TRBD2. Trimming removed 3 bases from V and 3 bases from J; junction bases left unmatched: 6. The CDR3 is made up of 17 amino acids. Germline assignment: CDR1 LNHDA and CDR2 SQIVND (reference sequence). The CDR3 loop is CASSIRLAGVLYNEQFF. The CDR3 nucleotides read TGTGCCAGTAGTATTAGACTAGCGGGAGTCCTCTACAATGAGCAGTTCTTC. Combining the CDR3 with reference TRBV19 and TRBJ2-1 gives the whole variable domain DGGITQSPKYLFRKEGQNVTLSCEQNLNHDAMYWYRQDPGQGLRLIYYSQIVNDFQKGDIAEGYSVSREKKESFPLTVTSAQKNPTAFYLCASSIRLAGVLYNEQFFGPGTRLTVL.

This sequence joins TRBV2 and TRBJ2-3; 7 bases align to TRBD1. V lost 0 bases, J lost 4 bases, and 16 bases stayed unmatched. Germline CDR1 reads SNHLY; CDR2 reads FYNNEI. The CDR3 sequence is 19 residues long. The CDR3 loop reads CASSEAIRDGVDRADTQYF. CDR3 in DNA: TGTGCCAGCAGTGAAGCCATTCGGGATGGCGTCGACAGGGCAGATACGCAGTATTTT.

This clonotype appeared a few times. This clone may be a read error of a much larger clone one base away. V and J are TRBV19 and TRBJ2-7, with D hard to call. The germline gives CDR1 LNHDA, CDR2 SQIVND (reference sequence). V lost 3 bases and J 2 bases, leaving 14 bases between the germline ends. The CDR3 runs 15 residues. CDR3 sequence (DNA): TGTGCCAGTAGTATTGGTGGCGTGCCGGCCTACGAGCAGTACTTC. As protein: CASSIGGVPAYEQYF.

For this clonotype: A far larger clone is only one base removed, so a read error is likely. CDR3 bases: TGTGCCAGCATCGAAGGGGCGGGAGTGCAGTTCTTC. Amino acids: CASIEGAGVQFF. The chain links TRBV27 to TRBJ2-5; 7 positions agree with TRBD2. The DNA end lines up better with TRBJ2-1; the J call may be wrong. This CDR3 region has 12 residues. Germline V lookup: CDR1 MNHEY, CDR2 SMNVEV (reference sequence).

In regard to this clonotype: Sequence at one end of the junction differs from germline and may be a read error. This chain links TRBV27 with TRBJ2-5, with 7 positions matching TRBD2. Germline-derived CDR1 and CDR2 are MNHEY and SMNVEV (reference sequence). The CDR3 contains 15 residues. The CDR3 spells CASRPGAGELETQYF. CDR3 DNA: TGTGCCAGCAGACCAGGCGCGGGAGAGCTTGAGACACAGTACTTC.

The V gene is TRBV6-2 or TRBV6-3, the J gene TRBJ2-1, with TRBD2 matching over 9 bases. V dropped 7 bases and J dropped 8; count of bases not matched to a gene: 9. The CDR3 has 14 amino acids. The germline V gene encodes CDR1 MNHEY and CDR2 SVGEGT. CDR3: CASIPAGGGDEQFF. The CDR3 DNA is TGTGCCAGCATCCCGGCGGGAGGGGGAGATGAGCAGTTCTTC.

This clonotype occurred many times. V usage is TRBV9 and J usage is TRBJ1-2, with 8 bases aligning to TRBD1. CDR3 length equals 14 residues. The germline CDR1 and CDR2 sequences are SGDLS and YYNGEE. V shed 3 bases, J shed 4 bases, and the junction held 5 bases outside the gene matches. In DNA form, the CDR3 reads TGTGCCAGCAGCGCGGGACAGGCCGTCTATGGCTACACCTTC. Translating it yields CASSAGQAVYGYTF.

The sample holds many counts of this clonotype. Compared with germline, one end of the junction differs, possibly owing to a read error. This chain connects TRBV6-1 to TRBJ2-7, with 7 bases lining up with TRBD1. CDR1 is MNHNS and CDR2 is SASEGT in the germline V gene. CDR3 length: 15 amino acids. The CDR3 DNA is TGTGCCAGCGGCGGAGAGCGACAGGGCTTCTCAGACAAGAACTTC. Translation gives CASGGERQGFSDKNF.

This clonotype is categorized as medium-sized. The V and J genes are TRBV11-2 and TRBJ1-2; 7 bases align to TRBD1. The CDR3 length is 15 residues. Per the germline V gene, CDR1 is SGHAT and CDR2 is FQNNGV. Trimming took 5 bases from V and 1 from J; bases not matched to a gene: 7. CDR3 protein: CASSPRDSHNYGYTF. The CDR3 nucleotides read TGTGCCAGCAGCCCCCGGGACAGTCATAACTATGGCTACACCTTC.

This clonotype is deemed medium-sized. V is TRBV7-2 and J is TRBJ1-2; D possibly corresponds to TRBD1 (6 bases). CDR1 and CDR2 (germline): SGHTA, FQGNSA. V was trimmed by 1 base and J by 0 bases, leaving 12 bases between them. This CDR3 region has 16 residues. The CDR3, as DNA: TGTGCCAGCAGCTTAGGAGGGGGAAGAGCTAACTATGGCTACACCTTC. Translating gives CASSLGGGRANYGYTF. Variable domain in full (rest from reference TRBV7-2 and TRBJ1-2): GAGVSQSPSNKVTEKGKDVELRCDPISGHTALYWYRQSLGQGLEFLIYFQGNSAPDKSGLPSDRFSAERTGGSVSTLTIQRTQQEDSAVYLCASSLGGGRANYGYTFGSGTRLTVV.

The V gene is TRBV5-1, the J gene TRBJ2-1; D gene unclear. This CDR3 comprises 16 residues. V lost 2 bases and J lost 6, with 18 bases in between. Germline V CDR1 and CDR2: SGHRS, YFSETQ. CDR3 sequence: CASSFEQSARSNEQFF. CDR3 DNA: TGCGCCAGCAGCTTCGAACAGTCTGCAAGGTCCAATGAGCAGTTCTTC. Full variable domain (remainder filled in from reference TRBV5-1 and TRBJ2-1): KAGVTQTPRYLIKTRGQQVTLSCSPISGHRSVSWYQQTPGQGLQFLFEYFSETQRNKGNFPGRFSGRQFSNSRSEMNVSTLELGDSALYLCASSFEQSARSNEQFFGPGTRLTVL.

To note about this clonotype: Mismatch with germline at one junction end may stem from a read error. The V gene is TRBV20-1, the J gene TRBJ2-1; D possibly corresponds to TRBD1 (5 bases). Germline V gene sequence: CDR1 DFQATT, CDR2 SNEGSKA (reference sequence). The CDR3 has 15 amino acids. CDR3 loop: CSARYIGDAYNERFF. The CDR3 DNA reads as TGCAGTGCTAGATATATAGGGGATGCCTACAATGAGCGGTTCTTC.

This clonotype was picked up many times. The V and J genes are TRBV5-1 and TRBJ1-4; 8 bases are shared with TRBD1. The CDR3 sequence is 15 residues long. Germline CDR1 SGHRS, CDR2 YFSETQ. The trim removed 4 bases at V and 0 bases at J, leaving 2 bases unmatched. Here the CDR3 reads CASSMGQATNEKLFF. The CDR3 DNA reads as TGCGCCAGCAGCATGGGACAGGCAACTAATGAAAAACTGTTTTTT.